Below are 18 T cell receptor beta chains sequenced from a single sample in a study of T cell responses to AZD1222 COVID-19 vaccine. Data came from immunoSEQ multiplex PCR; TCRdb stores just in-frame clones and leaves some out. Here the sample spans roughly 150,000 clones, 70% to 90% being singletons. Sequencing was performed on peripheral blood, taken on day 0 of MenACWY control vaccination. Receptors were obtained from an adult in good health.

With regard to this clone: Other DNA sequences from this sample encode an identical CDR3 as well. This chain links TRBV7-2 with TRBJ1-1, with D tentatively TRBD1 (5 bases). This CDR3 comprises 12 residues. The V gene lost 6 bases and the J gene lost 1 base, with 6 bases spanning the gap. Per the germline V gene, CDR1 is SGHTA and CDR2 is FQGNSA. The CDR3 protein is CASSRGNTEAFF. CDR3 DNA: TGTGCCAGCAGTAGGGGGAACACTGAAGCTTTCTTT.

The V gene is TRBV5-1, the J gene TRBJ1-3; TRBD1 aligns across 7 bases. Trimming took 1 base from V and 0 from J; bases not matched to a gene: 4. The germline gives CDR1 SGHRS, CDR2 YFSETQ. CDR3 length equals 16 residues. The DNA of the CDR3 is TGCGCCAGCAGCTTGTTTACAGGGGACTCTGGAAACACCATATATTTT. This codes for CASSLFTGDSGNTIYF.

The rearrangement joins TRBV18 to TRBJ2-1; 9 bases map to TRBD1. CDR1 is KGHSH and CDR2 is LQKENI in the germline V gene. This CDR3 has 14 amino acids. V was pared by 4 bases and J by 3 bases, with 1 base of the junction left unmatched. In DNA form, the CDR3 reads TGTGCCAGCTCACGGGGACAGGGCTACAATGAGCAGTTCTTC. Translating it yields CASSRGQGYNEQFF.

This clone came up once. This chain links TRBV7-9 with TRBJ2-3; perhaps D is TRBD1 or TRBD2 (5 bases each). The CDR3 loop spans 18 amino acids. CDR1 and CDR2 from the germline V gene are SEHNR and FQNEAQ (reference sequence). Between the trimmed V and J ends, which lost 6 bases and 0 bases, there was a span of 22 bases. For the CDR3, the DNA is TGTGCCAGCAGGGACTGGGGACGCTCAACGCCTAGCACAGATACGCAGTATTTT. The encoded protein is CASRDWGRSTPSTDTQYF.

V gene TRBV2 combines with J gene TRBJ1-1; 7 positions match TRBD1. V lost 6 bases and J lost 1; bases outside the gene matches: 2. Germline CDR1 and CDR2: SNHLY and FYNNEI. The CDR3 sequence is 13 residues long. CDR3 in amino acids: CASRRQGNTEAFF. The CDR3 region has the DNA TGTGCCAGCAGAAGACAGGGGAACACTGAAGCTTTCTTT.

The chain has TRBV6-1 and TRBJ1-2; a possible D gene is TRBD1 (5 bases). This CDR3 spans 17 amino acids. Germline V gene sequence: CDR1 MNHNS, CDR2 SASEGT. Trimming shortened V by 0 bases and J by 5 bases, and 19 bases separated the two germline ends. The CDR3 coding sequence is TGTGCCAGCAGTGAAGCGTCCACGGGTAGGGGATTTTATGGCTACACCTTC. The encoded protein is CASSEASTGRGFYGYTF.

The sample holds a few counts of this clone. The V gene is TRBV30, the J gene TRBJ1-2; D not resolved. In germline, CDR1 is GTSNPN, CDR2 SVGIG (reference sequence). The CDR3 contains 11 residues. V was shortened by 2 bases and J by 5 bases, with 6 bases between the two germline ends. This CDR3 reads CAWSTSYGYTF. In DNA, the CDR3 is TGTGCCTGGAGTACCTCATATGGCTACACCTTC.

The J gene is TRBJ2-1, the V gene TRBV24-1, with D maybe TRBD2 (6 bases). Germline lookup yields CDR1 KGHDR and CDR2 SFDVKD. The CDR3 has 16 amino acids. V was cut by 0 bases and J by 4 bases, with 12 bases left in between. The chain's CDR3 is CATSDLNGGSYNEQFF. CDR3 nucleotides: TGTGCCACCAGTGATTTGAACGGGGGATCATACAATGAGCAGTTCTTC.

The CDR3 loop reads CASSGRQAASQPQHF. In DNA, the CDR3 is TGTGCCAGCAGCGGTCGGCAGGCGGCGAGTCAGCCCCAGCATTTT. J is TRBJ1-5 and V is TRBV2; D ambiguous. Trimming removed 6 bases at V and 6 bases at J, with 18 bases between. CDR1 SNHLY and CDR2 FYNNEI come from the germline V gene. The CDR3 consists of 15 residues.

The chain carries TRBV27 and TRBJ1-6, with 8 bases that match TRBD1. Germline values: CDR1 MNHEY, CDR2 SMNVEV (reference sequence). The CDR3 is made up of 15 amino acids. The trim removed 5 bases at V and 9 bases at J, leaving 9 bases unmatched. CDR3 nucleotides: TGTGCCAGCAGTCTACAGGTGGACAGGGCTTCACCCCTCCACTTT. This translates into CASSLQVDRASPLHF.

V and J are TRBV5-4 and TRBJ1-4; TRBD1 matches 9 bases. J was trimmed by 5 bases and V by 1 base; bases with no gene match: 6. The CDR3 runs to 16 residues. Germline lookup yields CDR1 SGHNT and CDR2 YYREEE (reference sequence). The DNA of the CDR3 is TGTGCCAGCAGCTTGTCTCTCGGGACAGGGAATGAAAAACTGTTTTTT. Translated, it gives CASSLSLGTGNEKLFF.

As DNA, the CDR3 is TGTGCCAGCAGCCAAGACCTGAATTCACCCCTCCACTTT. Encoded protein: CASSQDLNSPLHF. This chain joins TRBV14 and TRBJ1-6; unclear D gene. Germline V lookup: CDR1 SGHDN, CDR2 FVKESK. CDR3 size: 13 residues. V gave up 0 bases and J gave up 7 bases, with 4 bases separating them.

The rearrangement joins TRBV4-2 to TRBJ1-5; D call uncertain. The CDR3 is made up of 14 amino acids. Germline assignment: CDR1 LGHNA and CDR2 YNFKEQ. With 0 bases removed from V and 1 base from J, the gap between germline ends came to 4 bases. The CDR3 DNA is TGTGCCAGCAGCCAAGACAGAAGCAATCAGCCCCAGCATTTT. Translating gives CASSQDRSNQPQHF.

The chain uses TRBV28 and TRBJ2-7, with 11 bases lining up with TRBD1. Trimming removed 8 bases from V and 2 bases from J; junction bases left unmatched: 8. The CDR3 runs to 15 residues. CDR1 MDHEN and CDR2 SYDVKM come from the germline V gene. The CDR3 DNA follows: TGTGCCAGCGCCCTGGACAGGGGGCGCGCCTACGAGCAGTACTTC. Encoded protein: CASALDRGRAYEQYF.

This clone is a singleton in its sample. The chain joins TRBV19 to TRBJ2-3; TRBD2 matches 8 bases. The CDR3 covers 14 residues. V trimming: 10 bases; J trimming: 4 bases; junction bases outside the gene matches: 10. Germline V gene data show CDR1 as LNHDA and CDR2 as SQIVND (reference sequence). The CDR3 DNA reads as TGTGCCACGGAATCGGGGGGGTTGCCAGATACGCAGTATTTT. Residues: CATESGGLPDTQYF.

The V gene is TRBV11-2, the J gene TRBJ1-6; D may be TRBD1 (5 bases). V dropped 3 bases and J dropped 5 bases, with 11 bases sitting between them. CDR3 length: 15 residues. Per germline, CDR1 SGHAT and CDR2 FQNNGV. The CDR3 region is CASSFTGGNNSPLHF. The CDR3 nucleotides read TGTGCCAGCAGCTTTACGGGGGGTAATAATTCACCCCTCCACTTT.

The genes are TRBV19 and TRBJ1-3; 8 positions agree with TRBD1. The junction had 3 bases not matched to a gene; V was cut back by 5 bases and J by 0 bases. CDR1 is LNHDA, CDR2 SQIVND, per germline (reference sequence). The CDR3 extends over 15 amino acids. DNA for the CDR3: TGTGCCAGTAGTGTGGACAGGGCCTCTGGAAACACCATATATTTT. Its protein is CASSVDRASGNTIYF.

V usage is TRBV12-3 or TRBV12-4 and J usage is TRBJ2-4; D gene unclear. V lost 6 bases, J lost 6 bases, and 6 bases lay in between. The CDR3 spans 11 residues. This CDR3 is CASSTVNIQYF. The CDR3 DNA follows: TGTGCCAGCAGCACCGTAAACATTCAGTACTTC.